The next 30 T cell receptor beta chains were all read from a single sample in a study of T cell responses to AZD1222 COVID-19 vaccine (dated by TCRdb to about 2021). Library preparation was by the immunoSEQ multiplex PCR assay. This is the immuneACCESS table as TCRdb keeps it, with only in-frame sequences that have V and J called. A part of the clones is gone; compared with another copy, unresolved V genes explain less than half, and the rest is unexplained. This sample is represented by some 130,000 clones; 70% to 90% of them were singletons. The ten largest clonotypes hold 20% to 25% of the sample. The time point label, as the study defines it: baseline before first vaccination. The sample consisted of peripheral blood, taken on day 0 of AZD1222 vaccination. These receptors were taken from an adult in good health.

The chain is built from TRBV9 and TRBJ1-4; 7 bases are a match to TRBD1. J lost 5 bases, V lost 4 bases, and 8 bases had no gene match. The CDR3 extends over 15 amino acids. CDR1 is SGDLS, CDR2 YYNGEE, per germline. CDR3 in DNA: TGTGCCAGCAGCCCCAGAGGGACAGACAATGAAAAACTGTTTTTT. Translated, it gives CASSPRGTDNEKLFF.

The chain combines TRBV28 with TRBJ2-4; no reliable D call. CDR3 size: 12 residues. CDR1 is MDHEN and CDR2 is SYDVKM in the germline V gene. Trimming pared 2 bases from V and 1 base from J, leaving 0 bases between. The CDR3 protein is CASSLAKNIQYF. In DNA, the CDR3 is TGTGCCAGCAGTTTAGCCAAAAACATTCAGTACTTC.

The rearrangement uses TRBV5-4 and TRBJ1-1, with TRBD1 matching over 7 bases. The CDR3 has 14 amino acids. Germline V gene sequence: CDR1 SGHNT, CDR2 YYREEE (reference sequence). V gave up 3 bases and J gave up 6 bases; unmatched junction bases: 8. CDR3 DNA sequence: TGTGCCAGCAGCTATGGAGGGGGCGACGCTGAAGCTTTCTTT. This sequence encodes CASSYGGGDAEAFF.

V gene TRBV13 combines with J gene TRBJ1-2; D is possibly TRBD1 (5 bases). Germline V gene data show CDR1 as PRHDT and CDR2 as FYEKMQ (reference sequence). The CDR3 contains 15 residues. V was cut by 6 bases and J by 5 bases, with 19 bases left in between. For the CDR3, the DNA is TGTGCCAGCAGGGGAGAACAGGAACACTTTTATGGCTACACCTTC. This gives the protein CASRGEQEHFYGYTF.

This clone was seen a few times. The V gene is TRBV10-2, the J gene TRBJ2-7; the D is unclear. Germline assignment: CDR1 WSHSY and CDR2 SAAADI. V gave up 3 bases and J gave up 0 bases, with 6 bases separating them. The CDR3 runs to 13 residues. The CDR3 protein is CASSESPSYEQYF. CDR3 DNA sequence: TGCGCCAGCAGTGAATCACCCTCCTACGAGCAGTACTTC.

Concerning this clone itself: A read error may produce the germline difference seen at one junction end. This chain uses TRBV5-1 with TRBJ1-2; the D is unclear. Germline V gene sequence: CDR1 SGHRS, CDR2 YFSETQ. CDR3 length: 14 residues. CDR3 region: CAGSLEGAQYGYTF. The CDR3 DNA reads as TGCGCCGGCAGCTTGGAGGGTGCCCAATATGGCTACACCTTC.

The rearrangement links TRBV7-9 to TRBJ2-7; weak D call: TRBD1 (6 bases). V lost 3 bases and J 5 bases, leaving 14 bases between the germline ends. CDR1 is SEHNR and CDR2 is FQNEAQ in the germline V gene (reference sequence). This CDR3 comprises 14 residues. The CDR3, as DNA: TGTGCCAGCAGCTTCACAGGGAGTTCCAACGAGCAGTACTTC. Translation: CASSFTGSSNEQYF. Full variable domain (outside the CDR3, taken from reference TRBV7-9 and TRBJ2-7): DTGVSQNPRHKITKRGQNVTFRCDPISEHNRLYWYRQTLGQGPEFLTYFQNEAQLEKSRLLSDRFSAERPKGSFSTLEIQRTEQGDSAMYLCASSFTGSSNEQYFGPGTRLTVT.

The chain has TRBV7-2 and TRBJ1-5, with D tentatively TRBD1 (5 bases). V lost 5 bases to trimming and J lost 7 bases, with 15 bases between them. Germline V gives CDR1 SGHTA, CDR2 FQGNSA. The CDR3 has 14 residues. CDR3 residues: CASSLIPGAQPQHF. CDR3 bases: TGTGCCAGCAGCCTGATCCCTGGGGCCCAGCCCCAGCATTTT.

V gene TRBV2 combines with J gene TRBJ1-5; 9 bases agree with TRBD1. Germline V gene sequence: CDR1 SNHLY, CDR2 FYNNEI. J lost 7 bases, V lost 4 bases, and 5 bases had no gene match. CDR3 length: 14 amino acids. The CDR3 nucleotides read TGTGCCAGCAGTGGGACAGGGGTACGGCAGCCCCAGCATTTT. Translation: CASSGTGVRQPQHF.

This clone was picked up a small number of times. The chain uses TRBV5-4 and TRBJ2-5, with D perhaps TRBD1 (5 bases). The CDR3 runs 15 residues. V shed 4 bases and J shed 5 bases, with 18 bases lying between them. Germline lookup yields CDR1 SGHNT and CDR2 YYREEE (reference sequence). CDR3 in DNA: TGTGCCAGCAGCGATGCTACCAGGGTGTGGGAGACCCAGTACTTC. Its translation is CASSDATRVWETQYF.

The rearrangement uses TRBV5-6 and TRBJ1-2; 11 bases agree with TRBD1. The CDR3 totals 15 residues. Trimming removed 7 bases from V and 6 bases from J; junction bases left unmatched: 11. Per germline, CDR1 SGHDT and CDR2 YYEEEE. CDR3 region: CASRTGGKIGHGYTF. The CDR3 DNA reads TGTGCCAGCCGGACAGGGGGCAAGATCGGCCATGGCTACACCTTC.

V is TRBV30 and J is TRBJ2-3, with D possibly TRBD1 on 6 matching bases. V was trimmed by 4 bases and J by 0 bases, leaving 14 bases between them. The CDR3 has 15 residues. CDR1 GTSNPN and CDR2 SVGIG come from the germline V gene (reference sequence). CDR3 nucleotides: TGTGCCTGGACCCCAGGGGCATCTAGCACAGATACGCAGTATTTT. Its protein product is CAWTPGASSTDTQYF.

The chain employs TRBV28 and TRBJ1-4, with D maybe TRBD1 (5 bases). Germline CDR1 and CDR2: MDHEN and SYDVKM. This CDR3 is 16 amino acids long. Trimming removed 7 bases from V and 3 bases from J, with 18 bases in between. For the CDR3, the DNA is TGTGCCAGCATCTCAGGAGCAAGGGGCTCTAATGAAAAACTGTTTTTT. Protein: CASISGARGSNEKLFF.

The chain uses TRBV9 and TRBJ1-3; the D is unclear. With 3 bases removed from V and 3 bases from J, the gap between germline ends came to 16 bases. The CDR3 sequence is 16 residues long. Germline V lookup: CDR1 SGDLS, CDR2 YYNGEE. CDR3 DNA: TGTGCCAGCAGCGGGGGAGCTGCCACAGTTGGAAACACCATATATTTT. This translates into CASSGGAATVGNTIYF.

This chain links TRBV29-1 with TRBJ2-1; D might be TRBD1 (5 bases). Germline loops: CDR1 SQVTM, CDR2 ANQGSEA. This CDR3 has 15 residues. V was pared by 6 bases and J by 3 bases, with 18 bases between. CDR3 in amino acids: CSVSVGVPIYNEQFF. For the CDR3, the DNA is TGCAGCGTGTCAGTAGGGGTTCCCATCTACAATGAGCAGTTCTTC.

V gene TRBV7-9 combines with J gene TRBJ2-7; TRBD1 aligns across 11 bases. CDR3 length: 15 residues. The ends lost 7 bases at V and 7 bases at J; junction bases unmatched: 12. The germline V gene encodes CDR1 SEHNR and CDR2 FQNEAQ (reference sequence). The CDR3 coding sequence is TGTGCCAGCAACAAGCCCGGGACAGGGGGGAAGGAGCAGTACTTC. Residues: CASNKPGTGGKEQYF.

CDR3 region: CASSGNRGRTEAFF. The CDR3 DNA sequence: TGTGCCAGCAGTGGGAACAGGGGGCGAACTGAAGCTTTCTTT. V usage is TRBV2 and J usage is TRBJ1-1, with 9 bases aligning to TRBD1. CDR1 SNHLY and CDR2 FYNNEI come from the germline V gene. The CDR3 has 14 residues. Trimming took 4 bases from V and 5 from J; bases not matched to a gene: 5.

The chain uses TRBV2 and TRBJ2-5; the match to TRBD1 covers 9 bases. V lost 3 bases and J lost 3; bases outside the gene matches: 11. The germline gives CDR1 SNHLY, CDR2 FYNNEI. The CDR3 totals 17 residues. The DNA of the CDR3 is TGTGCCAGCAGTGACGGTGGGGGGACAGGGAGGGAAGAGACCCAGTACTTC. It translates to CASSDGGGTGREETQYF.

The chain employs TRBV19 and TRBJ2-1; D uncertain. Germline CDR1 is LNHDA and CDR2 is SQIVND (reference sequence). The CDR3 is 15 amino acids. V lost 1 base and J 7 bases, leaving 14 bases between the germline ends. The CDR3 nucleotides are TGTGCCAGTAGTATAGTGCAGACCTTTGGTAATGAGCAGTTCTTC. Amino acids: CASSIVQTFGNEQFF.

The rearrangement uses TRBV6-5 and TRBJ2-3, with 7 bases identical to TRBD1. Germline lookup yields CDR1 MNHEY and CDR2 SVGAGI. After removal of 6 bases from V and 0 bases from J, the junction contained 6 bases not matched to a gene. CDR3 length: 15 residues. The CDR3 loop reads CASRPRTGSTDTQYF. The DNA of the CDR3 is TGTGCCAGCAGACCAAGGACAGGAAGCACAGATACGCAGTATTTT.

CDR3 DNA sequence: TGTGCCAGCTCACAACGAGCAGGGGACGGCTACACCTTC. Protein: CASSQRAGDGYTF. The chain has TRBV18 and TRBJ1-2; tentative D call: TRBD1 (6 bases). The CDR3 has 13 residues. V was shortened by 4 bases and J by 8 bases, with 14 bases between the two germline ends. Germline CDR1 is KGHSH and CDR2 is LQKENI.

The sample holds one count of this clone. The chain recombines TRBV28 with TRBJ1-5, with D possibly TRBD1 on 6 matching bases. Per the germline V gene, CDR1 is MDHEN and CDR2 is SYDVKM. Trimming removed 5 bases from V and 3 bases from J, with 11 bases in between. The CDR3 runs to 14 residues. CDR3 protein: CASSPPGDNQPQHF. The DNA of the CDR3 is TGTGCCAGCAGTCCACCAGGGGACAATCAGCCCCAGCATTTT.

Notes on this clone: This could be a read error, since a much larger clone is one nucleotide away. Other nucleotide sequences in the sample specify the same CDR3. This chain links TRBV21-1 with TRBJ1-6. TRBV21-1 is annotated as a pseudogene. There are 17 residues in the CDR3. The CDR3 loop is CASSRPGSISGGSPLHF. CDR3 nucleotides: TGTGCCAGCAGCCGCCCAGGGAGTATAAGCGGTGGTTCACCTCTCCACTTT.

For this clone: This sample also contains other DNA sequences that code for the same CDR3. This rearrangement joins TRBV12-3 or TRBV12-4 to TRBJ1-5; D unclear. Trimming left V 3 bases short and J 3 bases short, with 6 bases between. The CDR3 sequence is 13 residues long. The CDR3 coding sequence is TGTGCCAGCAGTTTTCGGGACAATCAGCCCCAGCATTTT. It codes for CASSFRDNQPQHF.

This clone was counted once. The gene calls are TRBV15 and TRBJ1-2; 7 bases align to TRBD1. The CDR3 sequence is 15 residues long. Germline V gene sequence: CDR1 LNHNV, CDR2 YYDKDF (reference sequence). V lost 4 bases to trimming and J lost 8 bases; unmatched junction nucleotides: 13. The CDR3 coding sequence is TGTGCCACCAGCACCCGGACAGGCCAGAGGAACGGCTACACCTTC. Its translation: CATSTRTGQRNGYTF.

V usage is TRBV27 and J usage is TRBJ2-7; D unclear. V was cut by 6 bases and J by 7 bases, with 13 bases left in between. The CDR3 runs 12 residues. Germline CDR1 MNHEY, CDR2 SMNVEV (reference sequence). The DNA of the CDR3 is TGTGCCAGCAGCCGCCCGGCTGGGGAGCAGTACTTC. It codes for CASSRPAGEQYF.

This clone has just a few counts. The DNA for the CDR3 is TGTGCCAGCAGCCAAGCGGCAGTTGGCCAGCCCCAGCATTTT. Translating it yields CASSQAAVGQPQHF. J is TRBJ1-5 and V is TRBV3-1 (or the pseudogene TRBV3-2); no firm D call. V was trimmed by 1 base and J by 7 bases, leaving 11 bases between them. This CDR3 is built from 14 residues. The germline gives CDR1 LGHDT, CDR2 YNNKEL (reference sequence).

This sequence joins TRBV2 and TRBJ1-1; D gene unclear. The germline V gene has CDR1 SNHLY and CDR2 FYNNEI. Trimming shortened V by 7 bases and J by 1 base, and 7 bases separated the two germline ends. This CDR3 comprises 12 residues. The CDR3 coding sequence is TGTGCCAGCACTGCTAGGAACACTGAAGCTTTCTTT. It codes for CASTARNTEAFF.

The V call is TRBV9, the J call TRBJ2-1; no clear D. CDR1 and CDR2 from the germline V gene are SGDLS and YYNGEE. Trimming removed 2 bases from V and 0 bases from J, with 6 bases in between. This CDR3 has 14 residues. CDR3 sequence: CASSVWGSYNEQFF. The DNA for the CDR3 is TGTGCCAGCAGCGTCTGGGGCTCCTACAATGAGCAGTTCTTC.

The rearrangement joins TRBV14 to TRBJ2-6; unclear D gene. Between the trimmed V and J ends, which lost 5 bases and 1 base, there was a span of 3 bases. The CDR3 extends over 13 amino acids. Germline CDR1 SGHDN, CDR2 FVKESK. CDR3 in amino acids: CASSVSGANVLTF. The CDR3 DNA is TGTGCCAGCAGCGTTTCTGGGGCCAACGTCCTGACTTTC.